Below are 5 T cell receptor beta chains sequenced from a single sample in a study of T cell responses to AZD1222 COVID-19 vaccine. TCRdb's copy holds only in-frame clones and misses some; the assay was immunoSEQ multiplex PCR. This table has tens of thousands of clones, approximately 85% appearing once. Specimen: peripheral blood, collected on day 0 of MenACWY control vaccination. The receptors stem from an adult in good health.

This chain uses TRBV29-1 with TRBJ2-7; weak D call: TRBD1 (6 bases). Germline V lookup: CDR1 SQVTM, CDR2 ANQGSEA. Trimming shortened V by 6 bases and J by 3 bases, and 12 bases separated the two germline ends. The CDR3 contains 12 residues. The CDR3 DNA reads TGCAGCGTGGACAGCGACGGCTACGAGCAGTACTTC. Protein product: CSVDSDGYEQYF.

A few counts support this clone. The CDR3 loop reads CASSSLAGGPLAGELFF. CDR3 DNA sequence: TGTGCCAGCAGCTCCCTAGCGGGAGGGCCTCTTGCCGGGGAGCTGTTTTTT. The rearrangement links TRBV7-9 to TRBJ2-2, with TRBD2 identical over 12 bases. Germline loops: CDR1 SEHNR, CDR2 FQNEAQ (reference sequence). V shed 4 bases, J shed 6 bases, and the junction held 9 bases outside the gene matches. The CDR3 runs to 17 residues.

Only a few counts were recorded for this clone. As DNA, the CDR3 is TGTGCCAGCTCACCAGTAGGGACGGATACGAAGATAGAGCAGTACTTC. Its protein product is CASSPVGTDTKIEQYF. This chain uses TRBV18 with TRBJ2-7, with D perhaps being TRBD1 or TRBD2 (5 bases each). This CDR3 is 16 amino acids long. The V end was cut by 2 bases, the J end by 7 bases, with 21 bases between. Germline V gives CDR1 KGHSH, CDR2 LQKENI.

The V and J genes are TRBV6-6 and TRBJ1-6; maybe TRBD1 (6 bases). Germline V CDR1 and CDR2: MNHNY, SVGAGI (reference sequence). CDR3 length: 14 residues. Trimming left V 2 bases short and J 10 bases short, with 12 bases between. CDR3 loop: CASSYGAGVSPLHF. CDR3 nucleotide sequence: TGTGCCAGCAGTTACGGGGCAGGGGTGTCACCCCTCCACTTT.

This clone was found a few times. The chain employs TRBV11-2 and TRBJ2-1; 10 nucleotides line up with TRBD2. The V and J ends lost 5 bases and 5 bases, in that order; junction bases with no gene match: 9. CDR1 is SGHAT, CDR2 FQNNGV, per germline. This CDR3 spans 16 amino acids. CDR3 nucleotides: TGTGCCAGCAGCGTGGCGCTAGCGGGAGCCAACAATGAGCAGTTCTTC. This translates into CASSVALAGANNEQFF.